The rows below give T cell receptor beta chains drawn from one sample of a study of immune evolution from preneoplasia to lung adenocarcinoma. TCRdb's table, derived via immunoSEQ multiplex PCR, lists solely in-frame clones and lacks some. The sample lists 11,000 to 15,000 clones, 80% to 90% occurring once. Sequenced: FFPE minimally invasive lung adenocarcinoma tissue. The receptors come from a person in their 70s with lung adenocarcinoma. The CDR3 runs from the conserved cysteine through the conserved F or W. A D gene is named only where the DNA matches it firmly. Rows give clone size only sometimes, using once, few, many, or a class for an expanded clone.

clone_size,v_call,j_call,d_call,cdr3_aa,cdr3_nt
few,TRBV4-1,TRBJ2-2,TRBD2,CASSSSGSHTGELFF,TGCGCCAGCAGCTCCAGCGGGAGCCACACCGGGGAGCTGTTTTTT
.,TRBV10-2,TRBJ1-2,TRBD1,CASSESSGGPVNYGYTF,TGCGCCAGCAGTGAGTCTTCAGGGGGCCCGGTTAACTATGGCTACACCTTC
.,TRBV28,TRBJ1-5,.,CASSTTGNQPQHF,TGTGCCAGCAGTACAACGGGGAATCAGCCCCAGCATTTT
once,TRBV19,TRBJ2-1,TRBD2,CASNPGLAGYNEQFF,TGTGCCAGTAACCCCGGGCTAGCGGGCTACAATGAGCAGTTCTTC
few,TRBV5-4,TRBJ2-7,.,CASSSITKYEQYF,TGTGCCAGCAGCTCCATAACAAAGTACGAGCAGTACTTC
.,TRBV7-2,TRBJ2-1,TRBD1,CASSQMTGNNEQFF,TGTGCCAGCAGCCAAATGACAGGGAACAATGAGCAGTTCTTC
.,TRBV11-2,TRBJ2-1,.,CASSLVPHNEQFF,TGTGCCAGCAGCTTAGTGCCCCACAATGAGCAGTTCTTC
once,TRBV19,TRBJ1-1,.,CASSSPRALTTKAFF,TGTGCCAGTAGCTCCCCCCGGGCGCTTACCACTAAAGCTTTCTTT
.,TRBV5-4,TRBJ2-1,.,CASSLGGSTNEQFF,TGTGCCAGCAGCTTGGGGGGGTCTACCAATGAGCAGTTCTTC
.,TRBV27,TRBJ1-2,.,CASSLQGHSTYGYTF,TGTGCCAGCAGCCTACAGGGACACTCAACTTATGGCTACACCTTC
.,TRBV2,TRBJ1-1,.,CASSVGRGNTEAFF,TGTGCCAGCAGTGTGGGGAGGGGCAACACTGAAGCTTTCTTT
.,TRBV18,TRBJ2-7,.,CASSLVQDAYEQYF,TGTGCCAGCTCACTGGTGCAGGATGCCTACGAGCAGTACTTC
few,TRBV28,TRBJ2-7,.,CATRNPNTYEQYF,TGTGCCACCCGTAACCCAAACACCTACGAGCAGTACTTC
.,TRBV9,TRBJ1-5,.,CASSVDDNNQPQHF,TGTGCCAGCAGCGTCGACGACAACAATCAGCCCCAGCATTTT
.,TRBV2,TRBJ2-5,.,CASSVLSQETQYF,TGTGCCAGCAGTGTCCTCAGCCAAGAGACCCAGTACTTC
.,TRBV20-1,TRBJ1-2,.,CSAPENYGYTF,TGCAGCGCCCCGGAGAACTATGGCTACACCTTC
.,TRBV30,TRBJ2-2,.,CARGAGELFF,TGTGCCAGAGGAGCCGGGGAGCTGTTTTTT
.,TRBV10-2,TRBJ1-5,TRBD1,CASPGTGGEWSNQPQHF,TGCGCCAGCCCCGGGACAGGGGGCGAGTGGAGCAATCAGCCCCAGCATTTT
.,TRBV27,TRBJ1-1,.,CASSLSRDTEAFF,TGTGCCAGCAGTTTATCAAGGGACACTGAAGCTTTCTTT
.,TRBV9,TRBJ2-2,.,CASSVNGGANTGELFF,TGTGCCAGCAGCGTTAACGGGGGAGCGAACACCGGGGAGCTGTTTTTT
.,TRBV10-3,TRBJ1-1,.,CVTKPAGDTEAFF,TGTGTTACTAAACCGGCGGGGGACACTGAAGCTTTCTTT
.,TRBV10-2,TRBJ2-2,TRBD2,CASSVGAGTDTGELFF,TGCGCCAGCAGTGTAGGAGCGGGGACGGACACCGGGGAGCTGTTTTTT
.,TRBV5-4,TRBJ2-5,TRBD2,CASSDRLAGVQETQYF,TGTGCCAGCAGCGATCGACTAGCGGGCGTCCAAGAGACCCAGTACTTC
.,TRBV6-4,TRBJ2-7,.,CASCYEQYF,TGTGCCAGCTGCTACGAGCAGTACTTC
.,TRBV19,TRBJ1-1,.,CASSIGLSGNTEAFF,TGTGCCAGTAGTATTGGACTGAGTGGGAACACTGAAGCTTTCTTT
.,TRBV30,TRBJ2-3,.,CAWSVPGRRESTDTQYF,TGTGCCTGGAGTGTACCCGGCCGGAGGGAGAGCACAGATACGCAGTATTTT
.,TRBV27,TRBJ2-3,.,CASSLSSTDTQYF,TGTGCCAGCAGTCTCTCTAGCACAGATACGCAGTATTTT
.,TRBV29-1,TRBJ2-3,TRBD1,CSASGQGADTQYF,TGCAGCGCCTCGGGACAGGGAGCAGATACGCAGTATTTT
.,TRBV9,TRBJ2-5,.,CASSVQSVIQETQYF,TGTGCCAGCAGCGTCCAGAGTGTAATACAAGAGACCCAGTACTTC